The clone carrying this T cell receptor beta chain was counted between two and nine times. Its antigen is unidentified. This record belongs to a study of T-cell memory formation after mild COVID-19. Study-wide background: TCR clustering was largely donor specific.

Germline CDR1 reads DFQATT; CDR2 reads SNEGSKA (reference sequence). The J segment lost 0 bases and the V segment lost 5 bases, leaving 7 bases of the junction unmatched. The CDR3 has 16 amino acids. General study findings and limits: The pre-infection memory compartment contained some responding clones, suggesting cross-reactive memory joined.

TCRdb re-analysed the 5' RACE reads in MiXCR, keeping a single row per CDR3 protein. The sample includes roughly 510,000 distinct CDR3 sequences, roughly a sixth seen only once; the top ten take approximately 8.1%. This receptor was taken from an adult woman who had mild COVID-19 (a few samples of this study predate the infection). Cell type and time point are not known. Input material: PBMCs or a T cell subset sorted from them (not recorded which). The chain combines TRBV20-1 with TRBJ2-3, with 11 nucleotides matching TRBD2. This CDR3 is CSAELLAGVSTDTQYF. The DNA of the CDR3 is TGCAGTGCTGAACTACTAGCGGGGGTTAGCACAGATACGCAGTATTTT.